This T cell receptor (beta chain) was sequenced during a study of cytomegalovirus exposure and HLA in healthy donors. As for the study in general: The 120 validation repertoires were produced on the same platform as the roughly 690 repertoires of the first cohort. This was reported in a later analysis. Findings and limits, study-wide: Among TCR sequences, most were rare, though some public TCRs appeared in many donors. Reports credit the classifier with highly specific, highly sensitive diagnosis of cytomegalovirus status. Confirmation was obtained in vitro that three CMV-associated chains are specific for CMV antigens.

A remark on this clone: Its antigen is not known.

Libraries were prepared by immunoSEQ multiplex PCR; TCRdb keeps only in-frame clonotypes and omits some of them. The sample has hundreds of thousands of clones, 86% seen once. In germline, CDR1 is GTSNPN, CDR2 SVGIG (reference sequence). This CDR3 is built from 14 residues. V was pared by 0 bases and J by 4 bases, with 10 bases between. This chain links TRBV30 with TRBJ1-5; unclear D gene. The receptor was isolated from a young woman in good health and CMV-seronegative. Sequenced sample: PBMCs. The CDR3 loop reads CAWSVGRGNQPQHF. The CDR3 region has the DNA TGTGCCTGGAGTGTAGGTAGAGGAAATCAGCCCCAGCATTTT.